The 4 T cell receptor beta chains listed next were all sequenced from one sample in a study of shared clonotypes between healthy human individuals. Here immunoSEQ multiplex PCR was the method, and the copy in TCRdb shows in-frame clones only, minus some. The sample consists of some 2.1 million clones, roughly 94% of them appearing once. What was sequenced was naive CD4+ T cells sorted from blood. The subset: CD45RA+ positively selected. These receptors originate from a man between 18 and 29 years old in good health.

The rearrangement joins TRBV7-2 to TRBJ2-1; D not certain. The CDR3 is made up of 12 amino acids. V lost 3 bases and J lost 7, with 7 bases in between. From germline, CDR1 is SGHTA and CDR2 FQGNSA. As DNA, the CDR3 is TGTGCCAGCAGCTTTTTCGGGAATGAGCAGTTCTTC. This encodes CASSFFGNEQFF. Based on the CDR3 plus reference TRBV7-2 and TRBJ2-1, the full variable domain is GAGVSQSPSNKVTEKGKDVELRCDPISGHTALYWYRQSLGQGLEFLIYFQGNSAPDKSGLPSDRFSAERTGGSVSTLTIQRTQQEDSAVYLCASSFFGNEQFFGPGTRLTVL.

About this clone: Other DNA sequences from this sample encode an identical CDR3 as well. This rearrangement joins TRBV4-3 to TRBJ2-7; perhaps D is TRBD1 or TRBD2 (5 bases each). There are 14 residues in the CDR3. V gave up 1 base and J gave up 2 bases, with 9 bases separating them. Germline V CDR1 and CDR2: LGHNA, YSLEER. The CDR3: CASSQVTGPYEQYF. The CDR3 DNA is TGCGCCAGCAGCCAAGTGACGGGGCCCTACGAGCAGTACTTC.

This clone was recorded a few times. This chain connects TRBV27 to TRBJ2-7, with TRBD1 matching 7 bases. Germline CDR1 MNHEY, CDR2 SMNVEV (reference sequence). V trimming: 6 bases; J trimming: 4 bases; junction bases outside the gene matches: 15. The CDR3 is 16 amino acids. The CDR3 nucleotides read TGTGCCAGCAGCGCCTCTCCTGGGACAGCGTGGTACGAGCAGTACTTC. Translating gives CASSASPGTAWYEQYF.

This clone occurred once. The chain links TRBV7-8 to TRBJ1-1; 7 bases match TRBD1. This CDR3 spans 14 amino acids. Germline CDR1 reads SGHVS; CDR2 reads FQNEAQ. The V and J ends lost 0 bases and 8 bases, in that order; junction bases with no gene match: 6. The CDR3 is CASSLAQAQGEAFF. The CDR3, as DNA: TGTGCCAGCAGCTTAGCGCAGGCACAGGGGGAAGCTTTCTTT.